This T cell receptor beta chain emerged from a study of blood T cell repertoires in COVID-19. Using immunoSEQ multiplex PCR, the repertoire was profiled, and TCRdb retains in-frame clones only, with some absent. Among some 260,000 clones listed, 70% to 85% were seen once. Losses at the gene ends were 5 bases for V and 4 bases for J; bases not matched to a gene: 10. Germline lookup yields CDR1 MNHEY and CDR2 SVGEGT. This CDR3 has 16 residues. This chain connects TRBV6-2 or TRBV6-3 to TRBJ2-2; TRBD1 matches 7 bases. Sequencing was performed on peripheral blood. The receptor was derived from a woman of 80 years or more with acute or convalescent COVID-19. The CDR3 region is CASSRLTGSGTGELFF. The CDR3 DNA is TGTGCCAGCAGTCGCCTGACAGGGTCGGGCACCGGGGAGCTGTTTTTT.